The 23 T cell receptor beta chains listed next were all sequenced from one sample in a study of shared clonotypes between healthy human individuals. CD45RO negativity and positive selection for CCR7 defined naive CD8 cells, a population that excluded terminally differentiated effector memory CD45RA+ cells. Method: immunoSEQ multiplex PCR; TCRdb's copy keeps in-frame clones and lacks some. The data hold nearly 2 million clones, with less than 95% observed a single time. Source material: naive CD8+ T cells sorted from blood. The origin of the receptors is a man between 18 and 29 years old in good health.

The chain combines TRBV6-5 with TRBJ1-1; 9 bases agree with TRBD1. Germline V lookup: CDR1 MNHEY, CDR2 SVGAGI. CDR3 length: 15 amino acids. J lost 7 bases, V lost 7 bases, and 13 bases had no gene match. The CDR3 nucleotides are TGTGCCAGCACCTTGACAGGGGGAACAATAGGTGAAGCTTTCTTT. This encodes CASTLTGGTIGEAFF.

The table lists this clone with a few counts. The chain carries TRBV13 and TRBJ2-2, with TRBD2 as a possible D gene (7 bases). Per germline, CDR1 PRHDT and CDR2 FYEKMQ (reference sequence). Trimming cost V 5 bases and J 6 bases, with 16 bases left between them. The CDR3 length is 15 residues. The CDR3 nucleotides are TGTGCCAGCAGCCTCCTAGGGGGGAGGGCCGGGGAGCTGTTTTTT. As protein: CASSLLGGRAGELFF.

This clone was counted a single time. The chain is built from TRBV30 and TRBJ2-1; the D call may be TRBD1 or TRBD2 (5 bases each). Trimming took 4 bases from V and 5 from J, leaving 15 bases between them. The germline V gene has CDR1 GTSNPN and CDR2 SVGIG (reference sequence). This CDR3 has 14 residues. The CDR3 DNA is TGTGCCTGGACCCGGCAGGGAGCGGACAATGAGCAGTTCTTC. It is translated as CAWTRQGADNEQFF. Full variable domain (remainder filled in from reference TRBV30 and TRBJ2-1): SQTIHQWPATLVQPVGSPLSLECTVEGTSNPNLYWYRQAAGRGLQLLFYSVGIGQISSEVPQNLSASRPQDRQFILSSKKLLLSDSGFYLCAWTRQGADNEQFFGPGTRLTVL.

The CDR3 here is CSLVGGDYNEQFF. CDR3 in DNA: TGCAGCCTTGTGGGGGGGGACTACAATGAGCAGTTCTTC. V gene TRBV29-1 combines with J gene TRBJ2-1, with 7 bases identical to TRBD2. With 8 bases clipped from V and 3 bases from J, the junction kept 7 bases outside the gene matches. Germline-derived CDR1 and CDR2 are SQVTM and ANQGSEA. This CDR3 is built from 13 residues.

V gene TRBV7-9 combines with J gene TRBJ2-1, with TRBD2 matching over 11 bases. The CDR3 is made up of 15 amino acids. The germline V gene encodes CDR1 SEHNR and CDR2 FQNEAQ (reference sequence). The V segment lost 5 bases and the J segment 4 bases; nucleotides outside the gene matches: 4. The CDR3, as DNA: TGTGCCAGCAGCGAGACTAGCGGGGATTACAATGAGCAGTTCTTC. This translates into CASSETSGDYNEQFF.

V usage is TRBV7-9 and J usage is TRBJ2-5, with TRBD2 as a possible D gene (6 bases). V was cut by 4 bases and J by 5 bases, with 20 bases left in between. From germline, CDR1 is SEHNR and CDR2 FQNEAQ (reference sequence). This CDR3 has 16 amino acids. For the CDR3, the DNA is TGTGCCAGCAGCTCGGTCCCGGGAGAAGGAGGTGAGACCCAGTACTTC. The encoded protein is CASSSVPGEGGETQYF.

The V and J genes are TRBV5-6 and TRBJ1-2, with 8 nucleotides matching TRBD1. Per germline, CDR1 SGHDT and CDR2 YYEEEE. The CDR3 length is 13 residues. V was clipped by 4 bases and J by 4 bases; unmatched bases: 3. The CDR3 sequence is CASSKTGGYGYTF. The DNA of the CDR3 is TGTGCCAGCAGCAAAACAGGGGGCTATGGCTACACCTTC.

The genes are TRBV5-1 and TRBJ1-1; the D is unclear. V was pared by 1 base and J by 4 bases, with 14 bases between. The length of the CDR3 is 15 residues. In germline, CDR1 is SGHRS, CDR2 YFSETQ. Written as DNA, the CDR3 is TGCGCCAGCAGCTTGTGGTCCCCAAGAGGCACTGAAGCTTTCTTT. Translation: CASSLWSPRGTEAFF.

This clone has just one count. The sample carries other DNA sequences with the same CDR3. The V gene is TRBV19, the J gene TRBJ2-7; D is possibly TRBD2 (5 bases). CDR3 length: 14 residues. V lost 3 bases to trimming and J lost 1 base, with 10 bases between them. Germline V lookup: CDR1 LNHDA, CDR2 SQIVND (reference sequence). The CDR3, as DNA: TGTGCCAGTAGTATCTCACGGGGATCCTACGAGCAGTACTTC. Encoded protein: CASSISRGSYEQYF. Full variable domain (remainder filled in from reference TRBV19 and TRBJ2-7): DGGITQSPKYLFRKEGQNVTLSCEQNLNHDAMYWYRQDPGQGLRLIYYSQIVNDFQKGDIAEGYSVSREKKESFPLTVTSAQKNPTAFYLCASSISRGSYEQYFGPGTRLTVT.

V is TRBV25-1 and J is TRBJ2-6; D is ambiguous. The CDR3 sequence is 16 residues long. The V and J ends lost 1 base and 1 base respectively, with 8 bases between them. CDR1 is MGHDK, CDR2 SYGVNS, per germline. The CDR3 DNA sequence: TGTGCCAGCAGTGAATGGTCGAGGTCTGGGGCCAACGTCCTGACTTTC. Encoded protein: CASSEWSRSGANVLTF.

This chain joins TRBV5-8 and TRBJ1-1, with D possibly matching TRBD1 (5 bases). CDR1 is SGHTS and CDR2 is YDEGEE in the germline V gene. The CDR3 loop spans 16 amino acids. V was clipped by 3 bases and J by 1 base, with 16 bases between them. CDR3 amino acids: CASSSGTSATNTEAFF. The DNA for the CDR3 is TGTGCCAGCAGCTCCGGGACTTCCGCCACGAACACTGAAGCTTTCTTT.

The chain uses TRBV27 and TRBJ1-5; D is unclear. The CDR3 loop spans 15 amino acids. The V and J ends lost 6 bases and 0 bases respectively, with 12 bases between them. CDR1 is MNHEY and CDR2 is SMNVEV in the germline V gene (reference sequence). The CDR3 spells CASRNSRISNQPQHF. Here the CDR3 DNA reads TGTGCCAGCAGGAACTCTCGGATTAGCAATCAGCCCCAGCATTTT.

The genes are TRBV9 and TRBJ2-1; D gene uncertain. The germline CDR1 and CDR2 sequences are SGDLS and YYNGEE. The CDR3 covers 15 residues. V lost 0 bases and J 4 bases, leaving 11 bases between the germline ends. CDR3 protein: CASSVVERPYNEQFF. CDR3 in DNA: TGTGCCAGCAGCGTAGTTGAGCGTCCATACAATGAGCAGTTCTTC.

A remark on this clone: This sample also contains other DNA sequences that code for the same CDR3. This rearrangement joins TRBV9 to TRBJ1-1; the D is unclear. V gave up 0 bases and J gave up 1 base, with 7 bases separating them. The CDR3 is 14 residues long. CDR1 SGDLS and CDR2 YYNGEE come from the germline V gene. Written as DNA, the CDR3 is TGTGCCAGCAGCGTAGATGGACGGAACACTGAAGCTTTCTTT. Translated: CASSVDGRNTEAFF.

The V call is TRBV27, the J call TRBJ2-7; D perhaps matches TRBD1 (6 bases). Germline values: CDR1 MNHEY, CDR2 SMNVEV (reference sequence). The length of the CDR3 is 14 residues. Trimming took 6 bases from V and 0 from J, leaving 12 bases between them. CDR3 amino acids: CASSGTTGSYEQYF. Here the CDR3 DNA reads TGTGCCAGCAGCGGGACGACAGGCTCCTACGAGCAGTACTTC.

This chain joins TRBV30 and TRBJ2-3; D is perhaps TRBD1 or TRBD2 (5 bases each). The CDR3 length is 17 residues. Trimming removed 1 base from V and 0 bases from J, with 17 bases in between. CDR1 GTSNPN and CDR2 SVGIG come from the germline V gene (reference sequence). This CDR3 is CAWSGSGTITSTDTQYF. DNA for the CDR3: TGTGCCTGGAGTGGCTCCGGGACCATCACTAGCACAGATACGCAGTATTTT.

This sequence joins TRBV27 and TRBJ1-1; 9 nucleotides agree with TRBD1. V gave up 6 bases and J gave up 4 bases; unmatched junction bases: 12. The CDR3 sequence is 16 residues long. Per germline, CDR1 MNHEY and CDR2 SMNVEV (reference sequence). The CDR3 nucleotides are TGTGCCAGCAGCCACCTAGGCATGACAGGGGGCACTGAAGCTTTCTTT. It is translated as CASSHLGMTGGTEAFF.

The V gene is TRBV9, the J gene TRBJ2-3; 16 positions match TRBD2. The V and J ends lost 4 bases and 4 bases, in that order; junction bases with no gene match: 9. Germline values: CDR1 SGDLS, CDR2 YYNGEE. CDR3 length: 18 amino acids. CDR3 coding DNA: TGTGCCAGCAGCAGCCCCCCCGGGACTAGCGGGGGGGCAGATACGCAGTATTTT. Amino acid sequence: CASSSPPGTSGGADTQYF.

V is TRBV7-9 and J is TRBJ1-5, with D unclear. CDR1 is SEHNR and CDR2 is FQNEAQ in the germline V gene (reference sequence). CDR3 length equals 13 residues. V dropped 5 bases and J dropped 7 bases, with 12 bases sitting between them. CDR3 sequence (DNA): TGTGCCAGCAGCCCAGGAGCACAACAGCCCCAGCATTTT. This gives the protein CASSPGAQQPQHF.

The chain combines TRBV2 with TRBJ1-1, with TRBD1 as a possible D gene (5 bases). The CDR3 contains 14 residues. V was pared by 6 bases and J by 6 bases, with 17 bases between. The germline gives CDR1 SNHLY, CDR2 FYNNEI. The CDR3 DNA is TGTGCCAGCAGCCCCGGACAAGGAGTCGCTGAAGCTTTCTTT. Amino acids: CASSPGQGVAEAFF.

The chain carries TRBV6-5 and TRBJ2-1, with D unclear. The ends were cut back, 2 bases at V and 5 bases at J, with 7 bases in the middle. This CDR3 contains 13 residues. The germline gives CDR1 MNHEY, CDR2 SVGAGI. The CDR3 DNA follows: TGTGCCAGCAGTTACCACCCCGACAATGAGCAGTTCTTC. Amino acids: CASSYHPDNEQFF.

The chain employs TRBV27 and TRBJ2-7; either TRBD1 or TRBD2 may fit D (6 bases each). V was trimmed by 2 bases and J by 5 bases, leaving 13 bases between them. Per germline, CDR1 MNHEY and CDR2 SMNVEV (reference sequence). The CDR3 has 14 amino acids. The CDR3 DNA follows: TGTGCCAGCAGTTTACGGGGGCAGGGGAACGAGCAGTACTTC. As protein: CASSLRGQGNEQYF.

The chain carries TRBV6-5 and TRBJ1-1; D not resolved. CDR1 is MNHEY, CDR2 SVGAGI, per germline. This CDR3 has 14 residues. V was shortened by 2 bases and J by 1 base, with 8 bases between the two germline ends. CDR3: CASSYDEGNTEAFF. The CDR3 coding sequence is TGTGCCAGCAGTTACGATGAAGGGAACACTGAAGCTTTCTTT.